This is a list of T cell receptor beta chains from one sample in a study of cytomegalovirus exposure and HLA in healthy donors. Assay: immunoSEQ multiplex PCR; the TCRdb copy retains only in-frame clones and omits some. The sample lists 110,000 to 150,000 clones; 80% to 85% were seen once. The sequenced sample consisted of PBMCs. These receptors were obtained from a boy between 2 and 15 years old in good health and CMV-seronegative. The conserved cysteine and the conserved F or W are not part of the CDR3 here. The order of the fields is clone size, V gene, CDR3 length, J gene, CDR3 protein. Clone size is shown for a subset of rows, as once, few, many or a class of expanded clone.

abundance: -
v_gene: TRBV11-2
len: 13
j_gene: TRBJ2-3
CDR3aa: ASRRRGGTGDTQY

abundance: -
v_gene: TRBV7-2
len: 13
j_gene: TRBJ2-3
CDR3aa: ASSLSGQYTDTQY

abundance: -
v_gene: TRBV19
len: 14
j_gene: TRBJ2-7
CDR3aa: ASSTRTSEGSWGQY

abundance: -
v_gene: TRBV7-9
len: 12
j_gene: TRBJ1-5
CDR3aa: ASSYGQPNQPQH

abundance: -
v_gene: TRBV11-2
len: 13
j_gene: TRBJ2-7
CDR3aa: ASSLSSGAFYEQY

abundance: -
v_gene: TRBV2
len: 11
j_gene: TRBJ2-2
CDR3aa: ADRTEGTGELF

abundance: -
v_gene: TRBV7-6
len: 12
j_gene: TRBJ2-7
CDR3aa: ASSYTGQGHEQY

abundance: -
v_gene: TRBV27
len: 11
j_gene: TRBJ1-1
CDR3aa: ASSFVFNTEAF

abundance: -
v_gene: TRBV30
len: 8
j_gene: TRBJ1-2
CDR3aa: AGKQAGYT

abundance: -
v_gene: TRBV9
len: 13
j_gene: TRBJ1-4
CDR3aa: ASSVGGSSNEKLF

abundance: -
v_gene: TRBV2
len: 13
j_gene: TRBJ1-2
CDR3aa: ASSEIMGDYYGYT

abundance: -
v_gene: TRBV19
len: 12
j_gene: TRBJ2-5
CDR3aa: ASRVAGGSETQY

abundance: -
v_gene: TRBV5-6
len: 12
j_gene: TRBJ2-7
CDR3aa: ASSVVGSSYEQY

abundance: -
v_gene: TRBV4-1
len: 12
j_gene: TRBJ2-7
CDR3aa: ASSPAGLVYEQY

abundance: once
v_gene: TRBV6-1
len: 9
j_gene: TRBJ2-5
CDR3aa: ASMTSGWGY

abundance: -
v_gene: TRBV25-1
len: 16
j_gene: TRBJ2-1
CDR3aa: ASSLPHPRESSYNEQF

abundance: -
v_gene: TRBV10-3
len: 13
j_gene: TRBJ2-5
CDR3aa: AIRPRTGIDVGQY

abundance: -
v_gene: TRBV28
len: 14
j_gene: TRBJ1-4
CDR3aa: ASMPPGTGFGEKLF

abundance: once
v_gene: TRBV7-8
len: 13
j_gene: TRBJ2-3
CDR3aa: ASSETFSSTDTQY

abundance: -
v_gene: TRBV7-7
len: 12
j_gene: TRBJ2-2
CDR3aa: ASSAGQGTGELF

abundance: once
v_gene: TRBV13
len: 12
j_gene: TRBJ2-7
CDR3aa: ASSFQGLVYEQY

abundance: -
v_gene: TRBV5-6
len: 13
j_gene: TRBJ2-1
CDR3aa: TSSGGTSGYNEQF

abundance: -
v_gene: TRBV7-2
len: 12
j_gene: TRBJ1-5
CDR3aa: ASSLTGEVQPQH

abundance: -
v_gene: TRBV7-9
len: 15
j_gene: TRBJ2-7
CDR3aa: SSSRRDRGWGTYEQY

abundance: -
v_gene: TRBV7-9
len: 10
j_gene: TRBJ2-2
CDR3aa: ASSPFGGELF

abundance: -
v_gene: TRBV6-5
len: 14
j_gene: TRBJ1-1
CDR3aa: ASSYSRGLMNTEAF

abundance: -
v_gene: TRBV6-6
len: 11
j_gene: TRBJ1-2
CDR3aa: ASSTWTGHGYT

abundance: -
v_gene: TRBV7-2
len: 13
j_gene: TRBJ2-3
CDR3aa: ASSFEPVPADTQY

abundance: -
v_gene: TRBV7-3
len: 13
j_gene: TRBJ2-7
CDR3aa: ASSRLRVFPYEQY

abundance: -
v_gene: TRBV9
len: 13
j_gene: TRBJ2-6
CDR3aa: ASSVDSSGANVLT

abundance: -
v_gene: TRBV27
len: 14
j_gene: TRBJ2-1
CDR3aa: ASSFQAGAPYNEQF

abundance: -
v_gene: TRBV9
len: 14
j_gene: TRBJ2-3
CDR3aa: ASSPKRGGPADTQY

abundance: -
v_gene: TRBV5-1
len: 13
j_gene: TRBJ2-1
CDR3aa: ASSPGLAGVDEQF

abundance: -
v_gene: TRBV12-5
len: 13
j_gene: TRBJ2-5
CDR3aa: ASRGDATIAGTQY

abundance: -
v_gene: TRBV7-2
len: 14
j_gene: TRBJ2-1
CDR3aa: ASSLLGTSGYNEQF

abundance: -
v_gene: TRBV5-1
len: 12
j_gene: TRBJ2-3
CDR3aa: ASSPGGGTDTQY

abundance: -
v_gene: TRBV6-1
len: 11
j_gene: TRBJ1-3
CDR3aa: ASSNRVGNTIY

abundance: -
v_gene: TRBV4-2
len: 14
j_gene: TRBJ1-5
CDR3aa: ASSQERNTGGQPQH

abundance: -
v_gene: TRBV7-9
len: 12
j_gene: TRBJ1-2
CDR3aa: ASRHRGALRGYT

abundance: -
v_gene: TRBV5-4
len: 14
j_gene: TRBJ2-3
CDR3aa: ASSLGTGFEADTQY

abundance: -
v_gene: TRBV11-2
len: 15
j_gene: TRBJ2-1
CDR3aa: ASSFRSRDLSYNEQF

abundance: few
v_gene: TRBV6-4
len: 13
j_gene: TRBJ1-6
CDR3aa: ASSEYPGGNSPLH

abundance: -
v_gene: TRBV27
len: 13
j_gene: TRBJ1-2
CDR3aa: ASSLRVDGNYGYT

abundance: -
v_gene: TRBV2
len: 11
j_gene: TRBJ2-1
CDR3aa: ASSEPGIGEQF

abundance: -
v_gene: TRBV10-3
len: 12
j_gene: TRBJ2-7
CDR3aa: AISNSGRASEQY

abundance: -
v_gene: TRBV7-2
len: 12
j_gene: TRBJ2-7
CDR3aa: ASSLGGEAYEQY

abundance: -
v_gene: TRBV29-1
len: 13
j_gene: TRBJ1-2
CDR3aa: SVGDSRGRRDGYT

abundance: -
v_gene: TRBV4-2
len: 18
j_gene: TRBJ1-1
CDR3aa: ASSQAAGSTTGIMNTEAF

abundance: -
v_gene: TRBV7-2
len: 13
j_gene: TRBJ2-1
CDR3aa: ASSLRTPYINEQF

abundance: -
v_gene: TRBV7-6
len: 16
j_gene: TRBJ2-7
CDR3aa: ASSQETALAGGLYEQY

abundance: -
v_gene: TRBV7-2
len: 13
j_gene: TRBJ2-7
CDR3aa: ASSLAGGGDYEQY